This TCR beta chain derives from a study of T cell repertoires in cytomegalovirus infection. Deletions cut 5 bases from V and 11 bases from J, with 12 bases between. Germline values: CDR1 MDHEN, CDR2 SYDVKM. The CDR3 covers 11 residues. TCRdb independently ran MiXCR on the reads; one entry per CDR3 protein. The sample has hundreds of thousands of distinct CDR3 sequences, approximately 24% seen once. This TCR was recovered from a human donor in good health (CMV status not recorded). Some clones in this sample may be carry-over from other donors' samples. The sequenced material came from CD8+ T cells from PBMCs. The chain carries TRBV28 and TRBJ1-1; tentatively, D is TRBD1 (5 bases). CDR3 DNA sequence: TGTGCCAGCAGTCCTTGGGGGGACGCTTTCTTT. It codes for CASSPWGDAFF.